This T cell receptor beta chain was identified during a study of response to subunit inactivated influenza vaccine. Overall study findings and caveats: Authors proposed each seasonal influenza vaccination draws in few new T cells.

This CDR3 spans 14 amino acids. CDR1 MDHEN and CDR2 SYDVKM come from the germline V gene. Trimming shortened V by 11 bases and J by 1 base, and 18 bases separated the two germline ends. With respect to this clonotype: The antigen remains undetermined.

TCRdb itself ran the RT-PCR reads through MiXCR, one entry per CDR3 protein. The data hold about 160,000 distinct CDR3 sequences, with 11% observed a single time. The clonotype originates from a man aged 45-65 years who received an inactivated influenza vaccine. The chain carries TRBV28 and TRBJ2-7; TRBD2 might be the D (5 bases). The sample here was non-naive T cells sorted from PBMCs, taken more than 35 days after vaccination. The CDR3 sequence: CASSRFGMSYEQYF. CDR3 coding DNA: TGTGCCTCCTCGAGATTCGGGATGTCCTACGAGCAGTACTTC.